Described below is a single T cell receptor (beta chain) sequence and its context. What it binds is not known. The source of the sample is a study of CD8+CD57+ T cells in acquired aplastic anemia. Study-wide context: Isolated CD4+ and CD8+ cells, once sorted, yielded DNA averaging roughly 3 ug. Study conclusions and caveats: Overlap between patients and controls comprised roughly 28 CD8+ CDR3 sequences. Levels of CD8+ Simpson's diversity were not significantly distinct in patients versus controls.

According to the study, genomic DNA was the template for TCR beta VDJ and CDR3 profiling. From the reads, TCRdb called clonotypes with MiXCR, one entry per CDR3 protein. Here the sample spans more than 150,000 distinct CDR3 sequences, over 40% being singletons. Between the trimmed V and J ends, which lost 2 bases and 4 bases, there was a span of 7 bases. This CDR3 contains 13 residues. Germline CDR1 and CDR2: SNHLY and FYNNEI. In patients chosen for sequencing, flow cytometry had shown CD8+CD57+ cell expansion. By the time of blood sampling, patients had still received no therapy. Sequencing was carried out using sorted CD4+, CD8+, or CD8+CD57+ T cells (not recorded which) from PBMCs. This sequence originates from a human donor with aplastic anemia. V is TRBV2 and J is TRBJ2-3; no clear D gene. The CDR3 sequence: CASSENVADTQYF. The CDR3 coding sequence is TGTGCCAGCAGTGAAAATGTGGCAGATACGCAGTATTTT.